The clone carrying this TCR beta chain was seen only once. CDR1 and CDR2 from the germline V gene are SGHNT and YYREEE (reference sequence). The CDR3 runs 14 residues. With 1 base removed from V and 4 bases from J, the gap between germline ends came to 11 bases. Clones were sequenced by immunoSEQ multiplex PCR, and TCRdb holds only the in-frame ones, with some missing. This table has over 50,000 clones, about 90% appearing once. This specimen belongs to a study of blood T cell repertoires in COVID-19. This chain links TRBV5-4 with TRBJ2-5; D is perhaps TRBD1 (7 bases). Sequencing input: peripheral blood. This clonotype was obtained from a man aged 50 or older with active COVID-19. CDR3: CASSLWRGPETQYF. The DNA of the CDR3 is TGTGCCAGCAGCTTGTGGAGGGGGCCAGAGACCCAGTACTTC.